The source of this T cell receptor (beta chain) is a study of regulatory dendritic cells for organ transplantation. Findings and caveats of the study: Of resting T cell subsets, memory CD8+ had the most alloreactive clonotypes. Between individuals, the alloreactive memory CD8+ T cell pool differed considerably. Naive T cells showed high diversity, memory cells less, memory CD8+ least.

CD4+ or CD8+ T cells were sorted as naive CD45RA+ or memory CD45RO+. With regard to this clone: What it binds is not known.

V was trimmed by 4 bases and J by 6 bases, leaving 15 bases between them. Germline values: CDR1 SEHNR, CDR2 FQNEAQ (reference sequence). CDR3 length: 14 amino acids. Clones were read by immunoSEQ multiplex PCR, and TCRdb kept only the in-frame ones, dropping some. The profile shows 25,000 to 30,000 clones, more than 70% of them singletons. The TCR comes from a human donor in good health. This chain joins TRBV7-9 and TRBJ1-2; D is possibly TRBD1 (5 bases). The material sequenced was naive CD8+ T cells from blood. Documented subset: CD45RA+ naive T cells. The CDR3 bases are TGTGCCAGCAGCTCACTATCCCAGGGTGATGGCTACACCTTC. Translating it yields CASSSLSQGDGYTF.